This is a list of T cell receptor beta chains from one sample in a study of regulatory T cells in long-lasting Graves disease. TCRdb ran MiXCR on the multiplex PCR reads and lists one entry per CDR3 protein. In the table there are 450,000 to 650,000 distinct CDR3 sequences, roughly 16% of which are singletons. These data are also associated with another study on T cells in Graves' hyperthyroidism and ophthalmopathy.

The sample was peripheral blood mononuclear cells (PBMCs), taken at new diagnosis, from a patient treated with antithyroid drugs. These receptors were collected from a woman aged 35-65 years with Graves disease. CDR3s include the opening cysteine and the closing phenylalanine or tryptophan. The D gene is left open where the match is weak. Part of the rows lack a size; the others show once, few, many or a class for expanded clones.

TRBV3-1,TRBD2,few,TRBJ2-7,TGTGCCAGCAGCCAGGCCGCGGGGGGGCTGTACGAGCAGTACTTC,CASSQAAGGLYEQYF
TRBV5-1,TRBD2,many,TRBJ2-7,TGCGCCAGCAGCTCCCGGACTAGCGGTTACGAGCAGTACTTC,CASSSRTSGYEQYF
TRBV2,.,many,TRBJ2-7,TGTGCCAGCAGTCCGACTAGACAATCCTACGAGCAGTACTTC,CASSPTRQSYEQYF
TRBV11-3,TRBD1,few,TRBJ2-5,TGTGCCAGCAGCCCCCGGACAGGTCAAGAGACCCAGTACTTC,CASSPRTGQETQYF
TRBV7-8,.,many,TRBJ2-3,TGTGCCAGCAGCTTAAGGTGGGACACCCTACGCACAGATACGCAGTATTTT,CASSLRWDTLRTDTQYF
TRBV7-9,.,many,TRBJ2-1,TGTGCCAGCAGCTTATCGGGACTTGAGCAGTTCTTC,CASSLSGLEQFF
TRBV28,TRBD1,.,TRBJ1-6,TGTGCCAGCCGGGACAGGGGGCGCGGGTCGGAATCACCCCTCCACTTT,CASRDRGRGSESPLHF
TRBV6-2/TRBV6-3,TRBD2,.,TRBJ2-5,TGTGCCAGCAGTTTCCTAGCGGGGGTTGGAGAGACCCAGTACTTC,CASSFLAGVGETQYF
TRBV7-9,.,.,TRBJ2-7,TGTGCCAGCAGCTTAGGTCAAGGCATGAAAATCTACGAGCAGTACTTC,CASSLGQGMKIYEQYF
TRBV4-1,TRBD2,.,TRBJ2-3,TGTGCCAGCAGCTTAACGACTAGCGGGAATCGAGATACGCAGTATTTT,CASSLTTSGNRDTQYF
TRBV2,.,many,TRBJ2-7,TGTGCCAGCAGTGATGAGGGGCTAGGGCAGTACTTC,CASSDEGLGQYF
TRBV5-1,.,once,TRBJ1-2,TGCGCCAGCAGCCCAAATAATAACTATGGCTACACCTTC,CASSPNNNYGYTF
TRBV3-1,.,many,TRBJ2-1,TGTGCCAGCAGCCAAGATCTGCGGCAGGCGCAGTTCTTC,CASSQDLRQAQFF
TRBV20-1,.,many,TRBJ2-5,TGCAGTGCTAGAGGGCGAGCGGACCAAGAGACCCAGTACTTC,CSARGRADQETQYF
TRBV24-1,.,.,TRBJ2-1,TGTGCCAGCTCACAGGTCAGCTCCTACAATGAGCAGTTCTTC,CASSQVSSYNEQFF
TRBV19,.,.,TRBJ1-3,TGTGCCAGTAGGAAGGGGCCCGGAAACACCATATATTTT,CASRKGPGNTIYF
TRBV24-1,.,few,TRBJ2-3,TGTGCCACCAGTGATCCTCGGGCGGGAGATACGCAGTATTTT,CATSDPRAGDTQYF
TRBV19,.,many,TRBJ2-1,TGTGCCAGTAGTATCGGGCTCATAACGGGGGCGATCAATGAGCAGTTCTTC,CASSIGLITGAINEQFF
TRBV20-1,TRBD1,few,TRBJ1-5,TGCAGTGCTAGAGCCTCGACAGGGGGTTCCTTTGGCAATCAGCCCCAGCATTTT,CSARASTGGSFGNQPQHF
TRBV24-1,TRBD1,many,TRBJ2-5,TGTGCCACCAGTGATCCCAGGGGGCCTGGAGAGACCCAGTACTTC,CATSDPRGPGETQYF
TRBV7-2,.,few,TRBJ2-3,TGTGCCAGCAGCCCGAGTTACAGACCAGATACGCAGTATTTT,CASSPSYRPDTQYF
TRBV5-1,.,many,TRBJ2-3,TGCGCCAGCAGCCTAGGTTTCGACACAGATACGCAGTATTTT,CASSLGFDTDTQYF
TRBV6-2/TRBV6-3,.,.,TRBJ2-3,TGTGCCAGCAGTGGAGGGGGGGCTAGCACAGATACGCAGTATTTT,CASSGGGASTDTQYF
TRBV3-1,TRBD1,.,TRBJ2-1,TGTGCCAGCCAGGGGGAAAATTACAATGAGCAGTTCTTC,CASQGENYNEQFF
TRBV11-3,TRBD1,many,TRBJ2-3,TGTGCCAGCAGCTTTTTGACAGGGGACCGCACAGATACGCAGTATTTT,CASSFLTGDRTDTQYF
TRBV4-2,.,.,TRBJ1-4,TGTGCCACCAGGGGCGAAAAACTGTTTTTT,CATRGEKLFF
TRBV6-1,.,.,TRBJ2-2,TGTGCCAGCAGGGGGACCTACACCGGGGAGCTGTTTTTT,CASRGTYTGELFF
TRBV6-1,.,many,TRBJ1-2,TGTGCCAGCAGCCCACCGGGCGTTATGGGCTACACCTTC,CASSPPGVMGYTF
TRBV9,TRBD1,few,TRBJ1-3,TGTGCCAGCAGCACAGGACAGGGCGGAAACACCATATATTTT,CASSTGQGGNTIYF
TRBV11-1,.,many,TRBJ2-5,TGTGCCAGCAGCCTAAGGTACAGGGTAGAGACCCAGTACTTC,CASSLRYRVETQYF
TRBV28,.,many,TRBJ2-7,TGTGCCAGCACCCCGGGGTACGAGCAGTACTTC,CASTPGYEQYF
TRBV28,.,many,TRBJ1-4,TGTGCCAGCAGGGGTTCAACTAATGAAAAACTGTTTTTT,CASRGSTNEKLFF
TRBV29-1,.,.,TRBJ2-1,TGCAGCGTTGAAAGGGGCGACAATGAGCAGTTCTTC,CSVERGDNEQFF
TRBV9,TRBD1,.,TRBJ2-7,TGTGCCAGCAGCGTAGGGGCGACAGGGACGGTCCCCTACGAGCAGTACTTC,CASSVGATGTVPYEQYF
TRBV6-2/TRBV6-3,.,many,TRBJ1-5,TGTGCCAGCAGTTACTCAGGCAGGGGGCCCCAGCATTTT,CASSYSGRGPQHF
TRBV6-2/TRBV6-3,.,.,TRBJ2-5,TGTGCCAGCAGTTATCTTCGGGGGCCGCAAGAGACCCAGTACTTC,CASSYLRGPQETQYF
TRBV12-3/TRBV12-4,.,many,TRBJ2-1,TGTGCCAGCAGTGGTCTGTGGGCAGCCAATGAGCAGTTCTTC,CASSGLWAANEQFF
TRBV29-1,TRBD2,many,TRBJ2-3,TGCAGCGTTGATGCTAGCGGCATAGATACGCAGTATTTT,CSVDASGIDTQYF
TRBV2,.,many,TRBJ2-3,TGTGCCAGCAGGTCTACTTGGGCCGATACGCAGTATTTT,CASRSTWADTQYF
TRBV7-3,TRBD2,many,TRBJ2-3,TGTGCCAGCAGCAAGCGGGGGGCCCCCCCAGATACGCAGTATTTT,CASSKRGAPPDTQYF
TRBV20-1,TRBD1,many,TRBJ1-2,TGCAGTGCTCCGGGACAGGGGGCGCGTGGCTACACCTTC,CSAPGQGARGYTF
TRBV12-3/TRBV12-4,.,.,TRBJ2-1,TGTGCCAGCAGCGACCCCAGGCCGAGCTCCTACAATGAGCAGTTCTTC,CASSDPRPSSYNEQFF
TRBV12-3/TRBV12-4,TRBD1,.,TRBJ2-7,TGTGCCAGCAAAGGGGACAGGGGGCCCGAGCAGTACTTC,CASKGDRGPEQYF
TRBV29-1,.,few,TRBJ2-5,TGCAGCGTGAATGCAGGCCAAGAGACCCAGTACTTC,CSVNAGQETQYF
TRBV2,TRBD1,few,TRBJ1-1,TGTGCCAGCAGTGAGGGACAGGGGAGAGCTTTCTTT,CASSEGQGRAFF
TRBV20-1,.,.,TRBJ1-3,TGCAGCGCCCCTAGGGAGGCTGGAAACACCATATATTTT,CSAPREAGNTIYF
TRBV12-3/TRBV12-4,.,few,TRBJ1-2,TGTGCCAGCAGTTTCGGAGGAAAGTATGGCTACACCTTC,CASSFGGKYGYTF
TRBV11-2,.,many,TRBJ1-6,TGTGCCAGCAGATCAGGGGTTTCACCCCTCCACTTT,CASRSGVSPLHF
TRBV3-1,.,few,TRBJ1-1,TGTGCCAGCAGCCAAGATGATGGTGACGCATCGCGGACTGAAGCTTTCTTT,CASSQDDGDASRTEAFF
TRBV28,.,many,TRBJ1-2,TGTGCCAGCAGTTTAATGGGGAACTATGGCTACACCTTC,CASSLMGNYGYTF
TRBV7-9,.,.,TRBJ2-3,TGTGCCAGCAGCTTGGGCCTTCAAGATACGCAGTATTTT,CASSLGLQDTQYF
TRBV3-1,TRBD1,many,TRBJ1-2,TGTGCCAGCAGCCACCCGGGACAGGGCGGCTATGGCTACACCTTC,CASSHPGQGGYGYTF
TRBV7-9,.,few,TRBJ1-1,TGTGCCAGCAGCGGGACATACCTAGACTCTGAAGCTTTCTTT,CASSGTYLDSEAFF
TRBV6-5,.,.,TRBJ1-2,TGTACCAGCAGTTACTCGAATCAGGGGATCTATGGCTACACCTTC,CTSSYSNQGIYGYTF
TRBV30,.,.,TRBJ1-6,TGTGCCTGGACACTGCCCGGGGATAGGTATTCACCCCTCCACTTT,CAWTLPGDRYSPLHF
TRBV14,.,few,TRBJ2-7,TGTGCCAGCAGCCCGCCCCCGGGACGTTGGAGTACCCGGTACTTC,CASSPPPGRWSTRYF
TRBV11-2,.,many,TRBJ2-2,TGTGCCAGCAGCTCGGGACCGGGACGCCCGTCCGAGGGGGAGCTGTTTTTT,CASSSGPGRPSEGELFF
TRBV3-1,.,many,TRBJ1-5,TGTGCCAGCAGCCAAGATTCGAATCAGCCCCAGCATTTT,CASSQDSNQPQHF
TRBV5-1,.,many,TRBJ2-7,TGCGCCAGCAGCTTGGGGCAGGGTATGATCGAGCAGTACTTC,CASSLGQGMIEQYF
TRBV7-9,.,few,TRBJ1-2,TGTGCCAGCAGCTTAAGTAGTTTGACATACTATGGCTACACCTTC,CASSLSSLTYYGYTF